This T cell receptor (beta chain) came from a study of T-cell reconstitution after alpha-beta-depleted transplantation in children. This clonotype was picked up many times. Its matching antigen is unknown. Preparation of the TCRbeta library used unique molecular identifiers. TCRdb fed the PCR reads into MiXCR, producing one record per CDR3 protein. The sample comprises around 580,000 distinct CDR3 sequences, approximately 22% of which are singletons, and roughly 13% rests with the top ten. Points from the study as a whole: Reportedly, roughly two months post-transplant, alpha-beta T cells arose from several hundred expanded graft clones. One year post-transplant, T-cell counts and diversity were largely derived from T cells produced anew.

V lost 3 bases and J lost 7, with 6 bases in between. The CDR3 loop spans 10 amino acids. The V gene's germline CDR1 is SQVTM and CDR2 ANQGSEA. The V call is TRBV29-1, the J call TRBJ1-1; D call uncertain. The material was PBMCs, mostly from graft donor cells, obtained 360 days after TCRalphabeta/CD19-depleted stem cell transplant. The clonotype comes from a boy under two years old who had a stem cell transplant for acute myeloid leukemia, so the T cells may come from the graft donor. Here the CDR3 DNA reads TGCAGCGTTGATTTCGGTGAAGCTTTCTTT. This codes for CSVDFGEAFF.